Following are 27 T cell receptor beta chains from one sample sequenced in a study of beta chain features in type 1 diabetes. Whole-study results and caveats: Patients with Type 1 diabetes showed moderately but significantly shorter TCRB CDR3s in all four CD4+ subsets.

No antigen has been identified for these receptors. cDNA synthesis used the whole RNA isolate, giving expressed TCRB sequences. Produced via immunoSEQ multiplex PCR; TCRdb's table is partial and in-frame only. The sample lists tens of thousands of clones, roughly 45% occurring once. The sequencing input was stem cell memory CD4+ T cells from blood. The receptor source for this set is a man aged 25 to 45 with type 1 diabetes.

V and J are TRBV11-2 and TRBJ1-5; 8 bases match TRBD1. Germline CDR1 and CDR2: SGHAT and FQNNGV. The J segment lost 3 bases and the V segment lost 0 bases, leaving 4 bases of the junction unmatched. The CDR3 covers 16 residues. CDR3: CASSLDRTGLNQPQHF. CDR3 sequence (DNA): TGTGCCAGCAGCTTAGATCGGACAGGGCTCAATCAGCCCCAGCATTTT.

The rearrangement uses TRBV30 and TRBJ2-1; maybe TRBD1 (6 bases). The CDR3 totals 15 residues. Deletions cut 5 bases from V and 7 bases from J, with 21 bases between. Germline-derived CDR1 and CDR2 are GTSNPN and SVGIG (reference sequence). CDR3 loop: CAWGLDRPGENEQFF. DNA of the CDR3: TGTGCCTGGGGTCTTGACAGGCCCGGGGAGAATGAGCAGTTCTTC.

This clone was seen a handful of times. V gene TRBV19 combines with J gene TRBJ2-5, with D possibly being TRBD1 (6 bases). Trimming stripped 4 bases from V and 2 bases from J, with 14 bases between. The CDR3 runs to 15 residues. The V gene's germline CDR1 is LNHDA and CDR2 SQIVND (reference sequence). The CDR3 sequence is CASSSTGNVQETQYF. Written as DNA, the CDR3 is TGTGCCAGTAGTAGTACAGGGAATGTACAAGAGACCCAGTACTTC.

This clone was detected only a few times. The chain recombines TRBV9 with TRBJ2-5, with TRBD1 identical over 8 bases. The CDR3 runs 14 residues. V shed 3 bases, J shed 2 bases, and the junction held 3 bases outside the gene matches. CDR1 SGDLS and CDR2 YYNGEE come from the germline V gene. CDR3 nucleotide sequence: TGTGCCAGCAGCGCCGGGACAGGTCAAGAGACCCAGTACTTC. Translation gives CASSAGTGQETQYF.

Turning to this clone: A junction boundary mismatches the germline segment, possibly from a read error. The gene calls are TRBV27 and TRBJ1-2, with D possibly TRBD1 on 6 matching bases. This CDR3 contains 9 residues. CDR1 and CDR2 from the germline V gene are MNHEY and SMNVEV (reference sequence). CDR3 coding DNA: TGTGCCAGCGGGGGGGGCGAATCCTTC. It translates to CASGGGESF.

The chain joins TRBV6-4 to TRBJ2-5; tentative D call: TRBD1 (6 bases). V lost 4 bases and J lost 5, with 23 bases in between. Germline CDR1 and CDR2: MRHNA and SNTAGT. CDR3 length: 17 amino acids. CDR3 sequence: CASSGVNREFNWETQYF. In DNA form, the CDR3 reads TGTGCCAGCAGTGGAGTGAACAGGGAGTTTAATTGGGAGACCCAGTACTTC.

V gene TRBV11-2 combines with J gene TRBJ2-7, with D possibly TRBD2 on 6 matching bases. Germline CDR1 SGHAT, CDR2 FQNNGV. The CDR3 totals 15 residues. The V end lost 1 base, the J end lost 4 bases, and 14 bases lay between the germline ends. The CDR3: CASSLVAGYRYEQYF. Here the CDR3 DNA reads TGTGCCAGCAGCTTAGTTGCGGGATATCGATACGAGCAGTACTTC.

The chain's CDR3 is CASSEGRDNEKLFF. In nucleotides, the CDR3 is TGTGCCAGCAGTGAAGGACGGGATAATGAAAAACTGTTTTTT. V usage is TRBV2 and J usage is TRBJ1-4, with D uncertain. The length of the CDR3 is 14 residues. Trimming shortened V by 1 base and J by 4 bases, and 7 bases separated the two germline ends. Germline CDR1 is SNHLY and CDR2 is FYNNEI. Using reference TRBV2 and TRBJ1-4 for the parts outside the CDR3, the full variable domain is EPEVTQTPSHQVTQMGQEVILRCVPISNHLYFYWYRQILGQKVEFLVSFYNNEISEKSEIFDDQFSVERPDGSNFTLKIRSTKLEDSAMYFCASSEGRDNEKLFFGSGTQLSVL.

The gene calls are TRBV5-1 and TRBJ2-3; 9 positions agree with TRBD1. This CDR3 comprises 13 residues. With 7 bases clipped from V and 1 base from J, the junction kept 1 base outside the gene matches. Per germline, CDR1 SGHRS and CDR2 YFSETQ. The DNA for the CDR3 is TGCGCCAGCCGGACAGGGGGCACAGATACGCAGTATTTT. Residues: CASRTGGTDTQYF.

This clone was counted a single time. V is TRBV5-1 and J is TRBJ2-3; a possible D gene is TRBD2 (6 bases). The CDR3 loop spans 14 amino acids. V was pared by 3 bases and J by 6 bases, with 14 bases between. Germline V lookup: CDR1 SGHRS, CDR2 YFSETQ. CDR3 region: CASSWGEVRDTQYF. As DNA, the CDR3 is TGCGCCAGCAGCTGGGGGGAGGTCCGGGATACGCAGTATTTT.

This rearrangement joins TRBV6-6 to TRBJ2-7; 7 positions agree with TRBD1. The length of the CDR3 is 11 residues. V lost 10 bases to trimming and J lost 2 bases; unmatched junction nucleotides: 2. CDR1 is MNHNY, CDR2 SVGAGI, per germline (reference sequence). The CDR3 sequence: CATGTAYEQYF. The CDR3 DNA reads TGTGCCACCGGGACAGCCTACGAGCAGTACTTC.

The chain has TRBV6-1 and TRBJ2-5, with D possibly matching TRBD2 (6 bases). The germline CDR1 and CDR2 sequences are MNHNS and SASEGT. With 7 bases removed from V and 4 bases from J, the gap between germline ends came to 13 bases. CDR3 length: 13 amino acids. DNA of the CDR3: TGTGCCAGCATAGGAGGGGCGGGAGAGACCCAGTACTTC. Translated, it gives CASIGGAGETQYF.

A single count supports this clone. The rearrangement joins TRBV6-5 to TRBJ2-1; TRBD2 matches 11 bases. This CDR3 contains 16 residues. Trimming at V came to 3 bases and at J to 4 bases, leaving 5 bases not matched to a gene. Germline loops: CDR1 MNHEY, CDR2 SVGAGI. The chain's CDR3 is CASSYRRLAGYNEQFF. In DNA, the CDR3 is TGTGCCAGCAGTTATCGAAGACTAGCGGGGTACAATGAGCAGTTCTTC.

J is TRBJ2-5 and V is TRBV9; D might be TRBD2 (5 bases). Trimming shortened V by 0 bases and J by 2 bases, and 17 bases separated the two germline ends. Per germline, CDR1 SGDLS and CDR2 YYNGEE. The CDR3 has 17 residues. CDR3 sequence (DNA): TGTGCCAGCAGCGTAGGGGCCACCGGGAACGGGCAAGAGACCCAGTACTTC. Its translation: CASSVGATGNGQETQYF.

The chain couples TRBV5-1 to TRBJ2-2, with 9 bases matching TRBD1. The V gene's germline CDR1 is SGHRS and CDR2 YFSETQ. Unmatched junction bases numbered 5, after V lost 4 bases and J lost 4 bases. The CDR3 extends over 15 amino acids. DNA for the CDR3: TGCGCCAGCAGCGGGACAGGGTTGGGCACCGGGGAGCTGTTTTTT. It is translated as CASSGTGLGTGELFF. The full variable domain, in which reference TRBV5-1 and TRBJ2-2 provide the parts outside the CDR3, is KAGVTQTPRYLIKTRGQQVTLSCSPISGHRSVSWYQQTPGQGLQFLFEYFSETQRNKGNFPGRFSGRQFSNSRSEMNVSTLELGDSALYLCASSGTGLGTGELFFGEGSRLTVL.

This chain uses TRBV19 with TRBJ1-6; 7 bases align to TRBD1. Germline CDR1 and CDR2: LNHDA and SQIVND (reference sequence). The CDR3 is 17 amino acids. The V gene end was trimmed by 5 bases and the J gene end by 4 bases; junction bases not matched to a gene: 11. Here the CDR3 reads CASSPGGRGNYNSPLHF. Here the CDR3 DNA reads TGTGCCAGTAGTCCTGGGGGCAGGGGGAATTATAATTCACCCCTCCACTTT.

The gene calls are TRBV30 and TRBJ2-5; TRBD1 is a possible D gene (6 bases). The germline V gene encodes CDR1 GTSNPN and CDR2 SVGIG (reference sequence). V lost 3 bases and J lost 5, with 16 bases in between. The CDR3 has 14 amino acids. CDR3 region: CAWRPRGQRETQYF. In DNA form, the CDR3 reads TGTGCCTGGAGACCCCGAGGACAGCGGGAGACCCAGTACTTC.

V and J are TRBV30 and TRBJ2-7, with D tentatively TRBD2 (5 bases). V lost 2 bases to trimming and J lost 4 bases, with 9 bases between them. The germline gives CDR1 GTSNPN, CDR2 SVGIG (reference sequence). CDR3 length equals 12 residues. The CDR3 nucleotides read TGTGCCTGGAGTCCTAGCAGATACGAGCAGTACTTC. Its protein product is CAWSPSRYEQYF.

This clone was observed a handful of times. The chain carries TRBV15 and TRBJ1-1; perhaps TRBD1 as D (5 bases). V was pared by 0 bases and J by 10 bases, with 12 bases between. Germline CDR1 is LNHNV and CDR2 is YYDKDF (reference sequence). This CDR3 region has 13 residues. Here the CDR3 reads CATSRDRRGGAFF. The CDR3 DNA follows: TGTGCCACCAGCAGAGATAGGAGGGGAGGAGCTTTCTTT.

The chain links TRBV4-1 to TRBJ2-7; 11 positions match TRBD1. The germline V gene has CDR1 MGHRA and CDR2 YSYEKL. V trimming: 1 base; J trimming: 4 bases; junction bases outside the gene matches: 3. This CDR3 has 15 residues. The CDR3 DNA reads TGCGCCAGCAGCCAAGCCGGGACAGGGGGATACGAGCAGTACTTC. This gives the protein CASSQAGTGGYEQYF.

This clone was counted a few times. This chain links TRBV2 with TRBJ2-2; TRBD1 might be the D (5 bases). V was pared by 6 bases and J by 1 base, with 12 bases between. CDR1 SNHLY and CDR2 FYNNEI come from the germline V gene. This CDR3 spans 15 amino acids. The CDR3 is CASRGRTGNTGELFF. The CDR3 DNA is TGTGCCAGCAGGGGCCGTACAGGGAACACCGGGGAGCTGTTTTTT.

In nucleotides, the CDR3 is TGTGCCAGCAGAACCGACAGAGCCCGTGAGAATGAGCAGTTCTTC. This encodes CASRTDRARENEQFF. The chain links TRBV6-1 to TRBJ2-1, with D possibly TRBD1 on 5 matching bases. Trimming left V 6 bases short and J 7 bases short, with 19 bases between. The length of the CDR3 is 15 residues. Germline V lookup: CDR1 MNHNS, CDR2 SASEGT.

The CDR3 nucleotides read TGCGCCAGCACCCGACAGGGTTCAGCTGGAAACACCATATATTTT. Amino acids: CASTRQGSAGNTIYF. The V call is TRBV10-1, the J call TRBJ1-3; 7 bases are shared with TRBD1. Trimming cost V 7 bases and J 2 bases; bases outside gene matches: 8. This CDR3 spans 15 amino acids. Germline CDR1 is WNHNN and CDR2 is SYGVQD (reference sequence).

This chain's CDR3 is CASSQAWAPSTDTQYF. In DNA, the CDR3 is TGCGCCAGCAGCCAAGCCTGGGCTCCTAGCACAGATACGCAGTATTTT. This sequence joins TRBV4-1 and TRBJ2-3; D is uncertain. The CDR3 runs 16 residues. V gave up 1 base and J gave up 0 bases, with 11 bases separating them. The V gene's germline CDR1 is MGHRA and CDR2 YSYEKL.

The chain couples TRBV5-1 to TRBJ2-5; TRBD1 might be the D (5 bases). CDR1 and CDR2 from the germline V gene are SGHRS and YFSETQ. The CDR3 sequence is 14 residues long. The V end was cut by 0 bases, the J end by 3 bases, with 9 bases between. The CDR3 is CASSLGGYKETQYF. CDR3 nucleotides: TGCGCCAGCAGCTTGGGGGGCTACAAAGAGACCCAGTACTTC.

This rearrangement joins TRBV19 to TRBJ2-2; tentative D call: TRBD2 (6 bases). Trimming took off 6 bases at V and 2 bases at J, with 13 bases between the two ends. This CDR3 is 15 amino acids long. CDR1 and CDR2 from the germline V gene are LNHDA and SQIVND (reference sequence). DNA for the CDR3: TGTGCCAGTAGGGTCGGTAGCGGAAACACCGGGGAGCTGTTTTTT. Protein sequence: CASRVGSGNTGELFF.

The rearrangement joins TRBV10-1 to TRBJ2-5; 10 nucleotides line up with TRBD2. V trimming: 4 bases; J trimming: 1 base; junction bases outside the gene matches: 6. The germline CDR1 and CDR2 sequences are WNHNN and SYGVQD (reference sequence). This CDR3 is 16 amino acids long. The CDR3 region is CASSASSGGPQETQYF. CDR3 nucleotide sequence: TGCGCCAGCAGTGCTTCTAGCGGGGGCCCCCAAGAGACCCAGTACTTC.